These 32 T cell receptor beta chains share one sample of origin, sequenced in a study of immune heterogeneity within non-small cell lung tumors. Amplifying TCR beta CDR3 involved multiplex PCR carried out with 32 V and 13 J primers. Via MiXCR, TCRdb re-called the multiplex PCR reads, giving one row per CDR3 protein. The table lists 10,000 to 15,000 distinct CDR3 sequences, under 25% of them singletons. Bulk tumor genomic DNA, about 620 ng per sample, was used as template. Each primary tumor yielded several biopsies, collected far apart from one another at surgery. Enrolled individuals presented with untreated, newly diagnosed non-small cell lung cancer and received curative surgery. Sequencing input: lung tumor tissue. These receptors came from a man in his 60s with non-small cell lung cancer.

There are a few counts of this clonotype. Just one base apart from a much larger clone, this may be a read error. This chain joins TRBV5-6 and TRBJ2-1; 10 nucleotides agree with TRBD2. CDR3 length equals 15 residues. J lost 10 bases, V lost 4 bases, and 11 bases had no gene match. Germline-derived CDR1 and CDR2 are SGHDT and YYEEEE. This CDR3 is CASSPGLAWGSEQFF. CDR3 coding DNA: TGTGCCAGCAGCCCGGGACTAGCGTGGGGTTCAGAGCAGTTCTTC.

This clonotype was picked up many times. V and J are TRBV5-1 and TRBJ1-1; a weak D match, TRBD1 (6 bases). Germline lookup yields CDR1 SGHRS and CDR2 YFSETQ. V was trimmed by 3 bases and J by 5 bases, leaving 17 bases between them. The CDR3 length is 15 residues. CDR3 sequence: CASSSLEGGGTEAFF. The CDR3 coding sequence is TGCGCCAGCAGCTCGCTCGAGGGGGGTGGTACTGAAGCTTTCTTT.

The chain employs TRBV6-1 and TRBJ1-6; D gene uncertain. This CDR3 has 18 amino acids. Between the trimmed V and J ends, which lost 7 bases and 10 bases, there was a span of 29 bases. Looked up from germline, CDR1 is MNHNS and CDR2 is SASEGT. CDR3 nucleotides: TGTGCCAGCAAACCCAGCCCCTCTTGGACCTGGGGAGGATCACCCCTCCACTTT. Its translation is CASKPSPSWTWGGSPLHF.

This clonotype was detected only a few times. The chain links TRBV19 to TRBJ2-1, with 8 bases fitting TRBD2. The ends lost 6 bases at V and 7 bases at J; junction bases unmatched: 11. The CDR3 loop spans 15 amino acids. Germline CDR1 LNHDA, CDR2 SQIVND (reference sequence). CDR3 DNA: TGTGCCAGTAGGTCTCCCTCCGGGAGGGGGAATGAGCAGTTCTTC. Translation: CASRSPSGRGNEQFF.

The V call is TRBV20-1, the J call TRBJ2-4; D unclear. The CDR3 is 14 residues long. V was pared by 6 bases and J by 6 bases, with 18 bases between. CDR1 is DFQATT and CDR2 is SNEGSKA in the germline V gene (reference sequence). The CDR3 DNA is TGCAGTGCGCCCAGTGTCGTAGCTGGAAACATTCAGTACTTC. Translating gives CSAPSVVAGNIQYF.

This clonotype was counted between two and nine times. The chain uses TRBV7-8 and TRBJ1-5; D unclear. CDR1 is SGHVS and CDR2 is FQNEAQ in the germline V gene. This CDR3 is built from 14 residues. Deletions cut 5 bases from V and 4 bases from J, with 12 bases between. CDR3 region: CASSPGRNNQPQHF. The CDR3 region has the DNA TGTGCCAGCAGCCCCGGACGGAATAATCAGCCCCAGCATTTT.

Remarks on this clonotype: This clone may be a read error of a much larger clone one base away. The chain links TRBV2 to TRBJ2-1, with D possibly matching TRBD2 (5 bases). This CDR3 has 13 amino acids. Germline CDR1 is SNHLY and CDR2 is FYNNEI. The V end lost 6 bases, the J end lost 7 bases, and 13 bases lay between the germline ends. CDR3 DNA: TGTGCCAGCAGGGGGAGATTAGAGAATGAGCAGTTCTTC. Residues: CASRGRLENEQFF.

This clonotype showed up many times. V and J are TRBV5-1 and TRBJ2-2; D not resolved. There are 14 residues in the CDR3. CDR1 SGHRS and CDR2 YFSETQ come from the germline V gene. Trimming shortened V by 4 bases and J by 2 bases, and 9 bases separated the two germline ends. The CDR3 is CASSQRANTGELFF. Here the CDR3 DNA reads TGCGCCAGCAGCCAAAGGGCTAACACCGGGGAGCTGTTTTTT.

The chain combines TRBV12-5 with TRBJ1-4; D remains unclear. CDR3 length: 15 residues. The germline V gene has CDR1 LGHNT and CDR2 FRNRAP. Trimming shortened V by 6 bases and J by 6 bases, and 17 bases separated the two germline ends. CDR3 DNA sequence: TGTGCTAGTGGGGCAAGATCCGGCGGGGATGAAAAACTGTTTTTT. It codes for CASGARSGGDEKLFF.

As regards this clonotype: This clone may be a read error of a much larger clone one base away. The chain employs TRBV11-2 and TRBJ1-2; no clear D gene. This CDR3 comprises 12 residues. Germline CDR1 reads SGHAT; CDR2 reads FQNNGV. Written as DNA, the CDR3 is TGTGCCAGAAGCTTAGAAGGGTTTGGCTACACCTTC. Its protein product is CARSLEGFGYTF.

The sample holds a few counts of this clonotype. A clone one base away is much larger, so this may be a read error. The chain couples TRBV6-1 to TRBJ1-1; TRBD1 matches at 7 bases. V trimming: 6 bases; J trimming: 0 bases; junction bases outside the gene matches: 10. Per the germline V gene, CDR1 is MNHNS and CDR2 is SASEGT. The CDR3 is made up of 16 amino acids. The CDR3 loop is CASRQGKGQLNTEAFF. The CDR3 nucleotides are TGTGCCAGCAGGCAAGGAAAGGGACAGCTGAACACTGAAGCTTTCTTT.

Worth noting for this clonotype: A much larger clone lies one base from this, so it may be a read error. The chain links TRBV6-2 or TRBV6-3 to TRBJ1-5; possible D gene TRBD1, 6 bases. The CDR3 is 14 residues long. Germline V lookup: CDR1 MNHEY, CDR2 SVGEGT. The CDR3 is CASSRGKGVQHQHF. Written as DNA, the CDR3 is TGTGCCAGCAGTCGGGGAAAGGGGGTCCAGCACCAGCATTTT.

Details on this clonotype: This could be a read error, since a much larger clone is one nucleotide away. The gene calls are TRBV10-2 and TRBJ2-7, with D tentatively TRBD1 (6 bases). The germline gives CDR1 WSHSY, CDR2 SAAADI. There are 15 residues in the CDR3. The CDR3 is CASSESGTPSYERYF. CDR3 nucleotide sequence: TGCGCCAGCAGTGAATCCGGGACACCCTCCTACGAGCGGTACTTC.

Sample share makes this clonotype medium-sized. The chain combines TRBV7-9 with TRBJ1-2; TRBD1 is a possible D gene (5 bases). Germline CDR1 and CDR2: SEHNR and FQNEAQ (reference sequence). Trimming took 5 bases from V and 4 from J, leaving 14 bases between them. This CDR3 region has 14 residues. The CDR3 protein is CASSGGGDFYGYTF. The CDR3 DNA sequence: TGTGCCAGCAGCGGCGGAGGGGACTTCTATGGCTACACCTTC.

On this clonotype itself: The junction and the germline gene differ at one end; a read error may be behind it. The chain is built from TRBV4-1 and TRBJ2-7; 9 bases fit TRBD2. Germline loops: CDR1 MGHRA, CDR2 YSYEKL. The CDR3 is 16 amino acids. The CDR3 spells CASSQESTSGYYDQYF. Written as DNA, the CDR3 is TGCGCCAGCAGCCAAGAATCGACTAGCGGCTACTACGATCAGTACTTC.

This clonotype was recorded at least ten times. The chain joins TRBV20-1 to TRBJ1-1; D ambiguous. The length of the CDR3 is 17 residues. Trimming pared 0 bases from V and 0 bases from J, leaving 17 bases between. From germline, CDR1 is DFQATT and CDR2 SNEGSKA (reference sequence). The CDR3, as DNA: TGCAGTGCTAGAGATCATTTAGGAACGGCTATGAACACTGAAGCTTTCTTT. It encodes CSARDHLGTAMNTEAFF.

The chain uses TRBV20-1 and TRBJ1-5; a weak D match, TRBD1 (6 bases). This CDR3 region has 13 residues. Germline V gives CDR1 DFQATT, CDR2 SNEGSKA (reference sequence). The germline V and J ends were trimmed by 7 bases and 7 bases, with 17 bases remaining between them. The CDR3 bases are TGCAGTGGCACTACAGGGAGAGGGCAGCCCCAGCATTTT. Amino acids: CSGTTGRGQPQHF.

Only a few counts were recorded for this clonotype. The chain carries TRBV7-3 and TRBJ2-4; D tentatively reads TRBD1 or TRBD2 (5 bases each). This CDR3 is built from 14 residues. Trimming took 6 bases from V and 7 from J, leaving 16 bases between them. Germline CDR1 is SGHTA and CDR2 is FQGTGA. The CDR3 protein is CASSLGQGENIQYF. The CDR3 DNA reads as TGTGCCAGCAGTCTGGGCCAGGGAGAGAACATTCAGTACTTC.

The gene calls are TRBV20-1 and TRBJ2-1, with 10 bases identical to TRBD2. V dropped 1 base and J dropped 1; count of bases not matched to a gene: 7. The CDR3 contains 17 residues. The germline V gene encodes CDR1 DFQATT and CDR2 SNEGSKA (reference sequence). Here the CDR3 reads CSARGTGTSVSYNEQFF. DNA for the CDR3: TGCAGTGCTAGAGGGACCGGGACTAGCGTTTCCTACAATGAGCAGTTCTTC.

This clonotype showed up many times. DNA of the CDR3: TGTGCCAGCAGCTTATCCCCCCAGTCCTACAATGAGCAGTTCTTC. It encodes CASSLSPQSYNEQFF. The rearrangement uses TRBV7-3 and TRBJ2-1; no reliable D call. V was trimmed by 2 bases and J by 1 base, leaving 9 bases between them. The CDR3 is made up of 15 amino acids. CDR1 is SGHTA and CDR2 is FQGTGA in the germline V gene.

This clonotype is categorized as medium-sized. CDR3 sequence: CASSSPTRAGPEQYF. CDR3 in DNA: TGTGCCAGCAGTTCTCCCACCAGGGCTGGACCCGAGCAGTACTTC. The gene calls are TRBV28 and TRBJ2-7; D perhaps matches TRBD1 (5 bases). Trimming left V 4 bases short and J 6 bases short, with 19 bases between. Germline V gene sequence: CDR1 MDHEN, CDR2 SYDVKM. This CDR3 has 15 amino acids.

This sequence joins TRBV28 and TRBJ2-3, with a tentative D call TRBD1 (6 bases). The CDR3 sequence is 15 residues long. The V gene's germline CDR1 is MDHEN and CDR2 SYDVKM. The V gene lost 6 bases and the J gene lost 3 bases, with 16 bases spanning the gap. The CDR3 protein is CASRAGTSLTDTQYF. CDR3 bases: TGTGCCAGCAGAGCTGGGACAAGCCTAACAGATACGCAGTATTTT.

This clonotype was counted between two and nine times. This may come from a read error, since a much larger clone is one base off. The rearrangement links TRBV27 to TRBJ1-6, with TRBD1 as a possible D gene (5 bases). CDR1 is MNHEY and CDR2 is SMNVEV in the germline V gene (reference sequence). Deletions cut 3 bases from V and 7 bases from J, with 16 bases between. The CDR3 spans 16 residues. CDR3 nucleotides: TGTGCCAGCAGTTTTCTGAGCAGGGTGAGGAATTCACCCCTCCACTTT. Translating it yields CASSFLSRVRNSPLHF.

This clonotype occurred a few times. V usage is TRBV5-1 and J usage is TRBJ2-3; 8 bases fit TRBD2. Germline CDR1 SGHRS, CDR2 YFSETQ. The CDR3 sequence is 16 residues long. V was clipped by 3 bases and J by 4 bases; unmatched bases: 10. CDR3 sequence: CASSSALREASDTQYF. DNA of the CDR3: TGCGCCAGCAGCTCGGCTTTGCGGGAGGCATCAGATACGCAGTATTTT.

The chain is built from TRBV6-9 and TRBJ1-1; no reliable D call. The CDR3 has 15 amino acids. CDR1 and CDR2 from the germline V gene are MNHGY and SVAAGI. Trimming took off 3 bases at V and 2 bases at J, with 13 bases between the two ends. CDR3 protein: CASSYGGKSNTEAFF. CDR3 coding DNA: TGTGCCAGCAGTTACGGTGGAAAATCAAACACTGAAGCTTTCTTT.

In its sample, this clonotype is medium-sized. The genes are TRBV11-3 and TRBJ2-1; 12 bases align to TRBD2. The CDR3 contains 16 residues. The V and J ends lost 1 base and 6 bases, in that order; junction bases with no gene match: 4. The germline V gene has CDR1 SGHNT and CDR2 YENEEA. CDR3 protein: CASSLGTSGVFNEQFF. CDR3 sequence (DNA): TGTGCCAGCAGCTTAGGGACTAGCGGGGTCTTCAATGAGCAGTTCTTC.

The table lists this clonotype with many counts. The J gene is TRBJ2-7, the V gene TRBV7-9; no definite D call. In germline, CDR1 is SEHNR, CDR2 FQNEAQ (reference sequence). The ends were cut back, 4 bases at V and 5 bases at J, with 6 bases in the middle. There are 11 residues in the CDR3. CDR3 coding DNA: TGTGCCAGCAGCTCTTCGGACGAGCAGTACTTC. Its translation is CASSSSDEQYF.

About this clonotype: A read error is possible here, since a much larger clone lies one base away. The genes are TRBV30 and TRBJ2-2, with 8 bases that match TRBD2. Germline assignment: CDR1 GTSNPN and CDR2 SVGIG (reference sequence). There are 15 residues in the CDR3. V lost 2 bases, J lost 5 bases, and 7 bases stayed unmatched. The CDR3 sequence: CAWSLTSGWTGELFF. In DNA form, the CDR3 reads TGTGCCTGGAGTTTAACTAGCGGTTGGACCGGGGAGCTGTTTTTT.

This clonotype came up many times. This rearrangement joins TRBV30 to TRBJ1-2; possibly TRBD1 for D (5 bases). This CDR3 is built from 12 residues. Germline CDR1 and CDR2: GTSNPN and SVGIG (reference sequence). Trimming pared 2 bases from V and 8 bases from J, leaving 12 bases between. CDR3 residues: CAWSIREMGYTF. CDR3 sequence (DNA): TGTGCCTGGAGTATCAGGGAAATGGGCTACACCTTC.

Concerning this clonotype itself: One end of the junction is discordant with germline, which a read error may explain. The chain carries TRBV5-1 and TRBJ2-2; the match to TRBD1 covers 12 bases. This CDR3 is 16 amino acids long. CDR1 and CDR2 (germline): SGHRS, YFSETQ. CDR3 DNA: TGCGCCAGCAGCTTGAGGGACAGGGGGCACACCGTGGAGCTGTTTTTT. Its protein product is CASSLRDRGHTVELFF.

Turning to this clonotype: A read error is possible here, since a much larger clone lies one base away. The V gene is TRBV20-1, the J gene TRBJ2-5; D remains ambiguous. The germline V gene has CDR1 DFQATT and CDR2 SNEGSKA (reference sequence). This CDR3 has 13 amino acids. CDR3 in DNA: TGCAGTGCCCCCCCTGGAGTAGGAGAGACCGAGTACTTC. Protein product: CSAPPGVGETEYF.

This clonotype is judged medium-sized. The chain has TRBV11-2 and TRBJ2-7; possibly TRBD1 or TRBD2 for D (5 bases each). V shed 5 bases and J shed 0 bases, with 11 bases lying between them. The CDR3 has 14 residues. Germline values: CDR1 SGHAT, CDR2 FQNNGV. CDR3 bases: TGTGCCAGCAGCCGGGACGCCGGCTCCTACGAGCAGTACTTC. Translated: CASSRDAGSYEQYF. Looking up the rest from reference TRBV11-2 and TRBJ2-7 gives the full variable domain: EAGVAQSPRYKIIEKRQSVAFWCNPISGHATLYWYQQILGQGPKLLIQFQNNGVVDDSQLPKDRFSAERLKGVDSTLKIQPAKLEDSAVYLCASSRDAGSYEQYFGPGTRLTVT.